What follows are 7 T cell receptor beta chains derived from one specimen sequenced in a study of blood T cell repertoires in COVID-19. Data came from immunoSEQ multiplex PCR; TCRdb stores just in-frame clones and leaves some out. The table records about 190,000 clones, around three quarters of them present only once. The sequencing sample was made of PBMCs or T cells enriched from blood (not recorded which). The source of these receptors is a woman aged 50 to 60 with acute COVID-19.

In this sample, this clone turned up once. V and J are TRBV27 and TRBJ2-3, with TRBD1 matching over 8 bases. The CDR3 spans 18 residues. CDR1 and CDR2 from the germline V gene are MNHEY and SMNVEV (reference sequence). The V segment lost 0 bases and the J segment 5 bases; nucleotides outside the gene matches: 13. Here the CDR3 reads CASSLSFWGQGAVDTQYF. Written as DNA, the CDR3 is TGTGCCAGCAGTTTATCGTTCTGGGGCCAGGGGGCTGTAGATACGCAGTATTTT.

The chain employs TRBV19 and TRBJ2-1; 8 positions agree with TRBD2. Germline V gene data show CDR1 as LNHDA and CDR2 as SQIVND (reference sequence). The CDR3 covers 14 residues. V was pared by 5 bases and J by 3 bases, with 3 bases of the junction left unmatched. CDR3 amino acids: CASSAGGDYNEQFF. CDR3 DNA sequence: TGTGCCAGTAGTGCGGGGGGTGACTACAATGAGCAGTTCTTC.

The J gene is TRBJ2-7, the V gene TRBV28, with 11 positions matching TRBD1. Germline CDR1 and CDR2: MDHEN and SYDVKM. This CDR3 spans 13 amino acids. Trimming at V came to 11 bases and at J to 2 bases, leaving 5 bases not matched to a gene. The CDR3 reads CASGTGGPYEQYV. The CDR3 coding sequence is TGTGCCTCCGGGACAGGGGGACCCTACGAGCAGTACGTC.

The chain joins TRBV6-5 to TRBJ2-3, with 8 positions matching TRBD2. The CDR3 spans 15 residues. The germline V gene has CDR1 MNHEY and CDR2 SVGAGI. The junction had 8 bases not matched to a gene; V was cut back by 7 bases and J by 2 bases. The CDR3 loop is CASKLGGATTDTQYF. Written as DNA, the CDR3 is TGTGCCAGCAAACTCGGGGGGGCAACCACAGATACGCAGTATTTT.

There are a few counts of this clone. CDR3 nucleotides: TGTGCCAGTAGTACGGACTGGGGAAACACTGAAGCTTTCTTT. This codes for CASSTDWGNTEAFF. The chain combines TRBV19 with TRBJ1-1, with D hard to call. The CDR3 is made up of 14 amino acids. The ends were cut back, 4 bases at V and 2 bases at J, with 11 bases in the middle. In germline, CDR1 is LNHDA, CDR2 SQIVND (reference sequence).

This chain joins TRBV7-9 and TRBJ2-3; 14 bases agree with TRBD2. The CDR3 length is 16 residues. Germline V CDR1 and CDR2: SEHNR, FQNEAQ (reference sequence). V dropped 4 bases and J dropped 10; count of bases not matched to a gene: 10. Here the CDR3 DNA reads TGTGCCAGCAGCTCGGGACTAGCGGGGGTGCAGGAGCCGCAGTATTTT. It specifies CASSSGLAGVQEPQYF.

CDR3 sequence (DNA): TGCGCCAGCAGCCGGGACACAAGCAGCTACGAGCAGTACGTC. Translated: CASSRDTSSYEQYV. The V call is TRBV5-1, the J call TRBJ2-7; D possibly corresponds to TRBD1 (6 bases). The V and J ends lost 4 bases and 3 bases respectively, with 14 bases between them. The CDR3 consists of 14 residues. Germline V gene lookup returns CDR1 SGHRS and CDR2 YFSETQ.